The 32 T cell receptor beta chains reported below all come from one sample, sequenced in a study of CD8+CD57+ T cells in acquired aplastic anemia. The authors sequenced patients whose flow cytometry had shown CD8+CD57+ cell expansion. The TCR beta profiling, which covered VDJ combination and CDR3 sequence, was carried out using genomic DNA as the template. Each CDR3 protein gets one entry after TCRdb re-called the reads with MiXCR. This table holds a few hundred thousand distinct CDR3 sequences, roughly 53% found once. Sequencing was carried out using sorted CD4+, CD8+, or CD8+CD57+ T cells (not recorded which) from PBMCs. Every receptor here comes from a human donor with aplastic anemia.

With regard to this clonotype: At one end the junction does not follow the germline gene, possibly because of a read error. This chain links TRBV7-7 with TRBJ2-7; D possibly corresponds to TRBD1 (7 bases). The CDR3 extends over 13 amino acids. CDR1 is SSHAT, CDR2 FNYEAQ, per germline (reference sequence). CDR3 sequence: CASSPGRGDEQYF. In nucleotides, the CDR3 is TGTGCTAGCAGCCCAGGCAGGGGGGACGAGCAGTACTTC.

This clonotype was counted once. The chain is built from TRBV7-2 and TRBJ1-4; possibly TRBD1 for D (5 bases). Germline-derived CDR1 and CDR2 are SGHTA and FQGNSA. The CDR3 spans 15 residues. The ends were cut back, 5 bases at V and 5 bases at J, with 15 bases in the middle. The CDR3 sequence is CASSPTGTANEKLFF. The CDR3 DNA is TGTGCCAGCAGCCCTACCGGGACGGCAAATGAAAAACTGTTTTTT.

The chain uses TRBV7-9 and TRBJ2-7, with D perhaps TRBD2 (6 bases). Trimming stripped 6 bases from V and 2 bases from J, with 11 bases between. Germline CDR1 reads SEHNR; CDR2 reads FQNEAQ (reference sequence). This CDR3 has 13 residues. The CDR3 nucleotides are TGTGCCAGCAGTTCCCGGGAGACCTACGAGCAGTACTTC. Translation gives CASSSRETYEQYF.

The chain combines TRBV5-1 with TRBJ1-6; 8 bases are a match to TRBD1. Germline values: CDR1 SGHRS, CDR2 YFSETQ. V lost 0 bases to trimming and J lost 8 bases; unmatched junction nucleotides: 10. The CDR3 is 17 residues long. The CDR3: CASSLAGPGGADSPLHF. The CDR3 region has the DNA TGCGCCAGCAGCTTGGCCGGACCAGGGGGCGCGGATTCACCCCTCCACTTT.

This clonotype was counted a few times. Here the CDR3 DNA reads TGCAGCGTTGAAGGGACCTCTGGGGCCAACGTCCTGACTTTC. It encodes CSVEGTSGANVLTF. The rearrangement uses TRBV29-1 and TRBJ2-6; D remains unclear. The CDR3 totals 14 residues. Trimming removed 1 base from V and 0 bases from J, with 4 bases in between. The germline gives CDR1 SQVTM, CDR2 ANQGSEA.

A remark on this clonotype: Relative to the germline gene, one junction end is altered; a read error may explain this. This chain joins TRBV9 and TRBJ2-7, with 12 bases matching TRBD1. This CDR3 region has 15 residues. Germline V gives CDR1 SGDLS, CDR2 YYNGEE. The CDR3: CASSSGQGAFYEQYF. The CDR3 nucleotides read TGCGCCAGCAGTTCGGGACAGGGGGCATTCTACGAGCAGTACTTC.

Here the CDR3 reads CSAPKAGTSGRDTQYF. The CDR3 nucleotides are TGCAGTGCTCCTAAAGCCGGGACTAGCGGGAGGGATACGCAGTATTTT. The V call is TRBV20-1, the J call TRBJ2-3; 15 bases are a match to TRBD2. V lost 5 bases, J lost 6 bases, and 9 bases stayed unmatched. This CDR3 region has 16 residues. Germline CDR1 is DFQATT and CDR2 is SNEGSKA (reference sequence).

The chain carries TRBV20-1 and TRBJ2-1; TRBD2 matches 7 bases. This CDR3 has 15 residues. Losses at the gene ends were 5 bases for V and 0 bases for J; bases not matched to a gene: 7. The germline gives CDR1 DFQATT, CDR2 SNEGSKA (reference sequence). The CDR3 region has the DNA TGCAGTGCTGGCGCGGGGAGGGCCTCCTACAATGAGCAGTTCTTC. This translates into CSAGAGRASYNEQFF.

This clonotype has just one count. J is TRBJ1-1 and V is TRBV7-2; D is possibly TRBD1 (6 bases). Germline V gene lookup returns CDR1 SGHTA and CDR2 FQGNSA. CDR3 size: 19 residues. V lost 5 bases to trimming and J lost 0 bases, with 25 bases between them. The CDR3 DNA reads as TGTGCCAGCAGCCGTAGAGAGGTGTCGGGGGGCCCCTTGAACACTGAAGCTTTCTTT. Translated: CASSRREVSGGPLNTEAFF.

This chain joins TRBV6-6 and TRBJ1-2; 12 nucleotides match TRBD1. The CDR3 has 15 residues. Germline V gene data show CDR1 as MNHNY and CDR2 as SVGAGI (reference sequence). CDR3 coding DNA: TGTGCTACAGGGACAGGGGGCGTCTTAACGGGTGGCTACACCTTC. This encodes CATGTGGVLTGGYTF.

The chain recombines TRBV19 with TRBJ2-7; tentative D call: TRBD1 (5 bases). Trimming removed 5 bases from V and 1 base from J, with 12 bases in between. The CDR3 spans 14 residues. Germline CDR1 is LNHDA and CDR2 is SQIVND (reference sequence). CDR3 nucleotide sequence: TGTGCCAGTAGTCCACTTGGGGCTTCCTACGAGCAGTACTTC. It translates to CASSPLGASYEQYF. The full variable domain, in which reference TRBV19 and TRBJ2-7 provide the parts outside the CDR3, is DGGITQSPKYLFRKEGQNVTLSCEQNLNHDAMYWYRQDPGQGLRLIYYSQIVNDFQKGDIAEGYSVSREKKESFPLTVTSAQKNPTAFYLCASSPLGASYEQYFGPGTRLTVT.

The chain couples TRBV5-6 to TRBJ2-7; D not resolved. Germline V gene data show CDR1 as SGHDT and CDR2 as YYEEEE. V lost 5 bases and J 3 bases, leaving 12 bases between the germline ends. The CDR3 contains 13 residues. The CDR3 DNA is TGTGCCAGCAGTTACGGACGGAGCTACGAGCAGTACTTC. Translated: CASSYGRSYEQYF. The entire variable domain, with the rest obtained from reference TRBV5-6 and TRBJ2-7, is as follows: DAGVTQSPTHLIKTRGQQVTLRCSPKSGHDTVSWYQQALGQGPQFIFQYYEEEERQRGNFPDRFSGHQFPNYSSELNVNALLLGDSALYLCASSYGRSYEQYFGPGTRLTVT.

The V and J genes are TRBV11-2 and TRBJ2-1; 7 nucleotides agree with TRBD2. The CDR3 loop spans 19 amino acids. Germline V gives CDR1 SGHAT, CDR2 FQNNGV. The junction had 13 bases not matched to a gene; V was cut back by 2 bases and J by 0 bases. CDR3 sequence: CASSLSMMRAGSSYNEQFF. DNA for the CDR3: TGTGCCAGCAGCTTATCCATGATGCGAGCGGGAAGCTCCTACAATGAGCAGTTCTTC. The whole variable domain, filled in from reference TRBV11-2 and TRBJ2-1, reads EAGVAQSPRYKIIEKRQSVAFWCNPISGHATLYWYQQILGQGPKLLIQFQNNGVVDDSQLPKDRFSAERLKGVDSTLKIQPAKLEDSAVYLCASSLSMMRAGSSYNEQFFGPGTRLTVL.

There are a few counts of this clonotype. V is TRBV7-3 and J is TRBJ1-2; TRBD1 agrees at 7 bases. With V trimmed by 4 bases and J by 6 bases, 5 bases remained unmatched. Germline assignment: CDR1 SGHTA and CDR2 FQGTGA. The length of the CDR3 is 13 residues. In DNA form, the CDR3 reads TGTGCCAGCAGCTACTCACAGGGGAATGGCTACACCTTC. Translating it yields CASSYSQGNGYTF.

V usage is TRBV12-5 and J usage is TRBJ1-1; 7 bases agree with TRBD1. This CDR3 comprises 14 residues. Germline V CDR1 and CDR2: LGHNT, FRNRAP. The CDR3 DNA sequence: TGTGCCAGCAGCCGACAGGGCGGTAACACTGAAGCTTTCTTT. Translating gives CASSRQGGNTEAFF.

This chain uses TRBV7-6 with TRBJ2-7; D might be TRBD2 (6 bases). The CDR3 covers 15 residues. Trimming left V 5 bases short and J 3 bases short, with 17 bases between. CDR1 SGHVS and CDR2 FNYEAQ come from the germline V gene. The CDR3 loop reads CASSPLASSLYEQYF. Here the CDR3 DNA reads TGTGCCAGCAGCCCTCTAGCGTCGAGCCTCTACGAGCAGTACTTC. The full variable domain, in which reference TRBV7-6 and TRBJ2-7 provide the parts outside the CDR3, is GAGVSQSPRYKVTKRGQDVALRCDPISGHVSLYWYRQALGQGPEFLTYFNYEAQQDKSGLPNDRFSAERPEGSISTLTIQRTEQRDSAMYRCASSPLASSLYEQYFGPGTRLTVT.

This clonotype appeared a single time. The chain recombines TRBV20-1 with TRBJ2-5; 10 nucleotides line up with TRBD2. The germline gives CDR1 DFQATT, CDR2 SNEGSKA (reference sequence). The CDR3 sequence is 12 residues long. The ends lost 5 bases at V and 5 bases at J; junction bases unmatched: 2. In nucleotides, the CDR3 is TGCAGTGCTGGGGGACTAGCGGAGACCCAGTACTTC. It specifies CSAGGLAETQYF.

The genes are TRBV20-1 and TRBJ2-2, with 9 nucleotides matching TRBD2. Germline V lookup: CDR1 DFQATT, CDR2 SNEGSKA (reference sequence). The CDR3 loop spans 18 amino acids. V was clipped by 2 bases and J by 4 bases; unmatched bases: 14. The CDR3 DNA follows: TGCAGTGCTAGATCGTGGTATGCTAGCGGGGCCGTCACCGGGGAGCTGTTTTTT. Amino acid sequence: CSARSWYASGAVTGELFF.

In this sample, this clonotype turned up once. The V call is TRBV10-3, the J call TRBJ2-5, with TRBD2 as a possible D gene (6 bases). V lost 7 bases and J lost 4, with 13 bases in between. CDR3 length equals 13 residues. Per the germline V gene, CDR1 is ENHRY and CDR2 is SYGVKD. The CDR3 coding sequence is TGTGCCATCACCAGGGAGGTTATAGAGACCCAGTACTTC. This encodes CAITREVIETQYF.

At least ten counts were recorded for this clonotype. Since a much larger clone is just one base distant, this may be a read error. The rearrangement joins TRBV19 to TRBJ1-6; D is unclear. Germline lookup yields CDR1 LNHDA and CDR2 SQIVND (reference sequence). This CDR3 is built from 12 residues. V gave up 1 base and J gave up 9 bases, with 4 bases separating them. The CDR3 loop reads CASSIGISPLHF. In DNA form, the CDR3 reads TGTGCCAGTAGTATAGGCATTTCACCCCTCCACTTT.

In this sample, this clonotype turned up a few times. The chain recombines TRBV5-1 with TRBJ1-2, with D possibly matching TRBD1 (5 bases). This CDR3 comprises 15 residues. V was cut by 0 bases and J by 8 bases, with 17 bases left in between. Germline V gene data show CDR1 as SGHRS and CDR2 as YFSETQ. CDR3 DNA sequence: TGCGCCAGCAGCTTGGGCTCGGCAGGGCCTTGGGGCTACACCTTC. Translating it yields CASSLGSAGPWGYTF. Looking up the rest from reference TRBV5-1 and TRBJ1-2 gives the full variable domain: KAGVTQTPRYLIKTRGQQVTLSCSPISGHRSVSWYQQTPGQGLQFLFEYFSETQRNKGNFPGRFSGRQFSNSRSEMNVSTLELGDSALYLCASSLGSAGPWGYTFGSGTRLTVV.

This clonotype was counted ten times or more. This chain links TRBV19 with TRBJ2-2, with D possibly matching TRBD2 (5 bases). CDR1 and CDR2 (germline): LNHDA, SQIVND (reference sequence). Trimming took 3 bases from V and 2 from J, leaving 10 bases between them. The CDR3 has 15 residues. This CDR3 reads CASSMARLNTGELFF. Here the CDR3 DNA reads TGTGCCAGTAGTATGGCCAGACTAAACACCGGGGAGCTGTTTTTT.

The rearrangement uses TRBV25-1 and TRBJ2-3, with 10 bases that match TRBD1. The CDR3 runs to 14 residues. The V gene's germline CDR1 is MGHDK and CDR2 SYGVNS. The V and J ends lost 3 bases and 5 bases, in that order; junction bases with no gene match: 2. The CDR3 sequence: CASSETGGVDTQYF. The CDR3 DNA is TGTGCCAGCAGTGAGACAGGGGGCGTAGATACGCAGTATTTT. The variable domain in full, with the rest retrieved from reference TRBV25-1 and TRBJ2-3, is EADIYQTPRYLVIGTGKKITLECSQTMGHDKMYWYQQDPGMELHLIHYSYGVNSTEKGDLSSESTVSRIRTEHFPLTLESARPSHTSQYLCASSETGGVDTQYFGPGTRLTVL.

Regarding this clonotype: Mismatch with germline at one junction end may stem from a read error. The CDR3: CASSVGQYYNEQYF. For the CDR3, the DNA is TGCGCCAGTAGTGTGGGACAGTACTACAATGAGCAGTACTTC. The chain recombines TRBV19 with TRBJ2-7; 7 nucleotides line up with TRBD1. Germline CDR1 is LNHDA and CDR2 is SQIVND (reference sequence). The CDR3 has 14 amino acids.

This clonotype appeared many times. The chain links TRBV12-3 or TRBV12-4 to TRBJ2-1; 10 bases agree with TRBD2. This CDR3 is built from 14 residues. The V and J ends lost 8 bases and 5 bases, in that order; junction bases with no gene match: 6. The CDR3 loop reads CASGRTSGNNEQFF. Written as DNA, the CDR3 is TGTGCCAGCGGCCGGACTAGCGGTAACAATGAGCAGTTCTTC.

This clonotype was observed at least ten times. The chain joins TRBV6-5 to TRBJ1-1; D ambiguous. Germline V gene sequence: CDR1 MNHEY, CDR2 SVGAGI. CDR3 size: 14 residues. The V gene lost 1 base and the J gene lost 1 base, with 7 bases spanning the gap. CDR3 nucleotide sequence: TGTGCCAGCAGTTACTATTTCGGGAACACTGAAGCTTTCTTT. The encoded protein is CASSYYFGNTEAFF.

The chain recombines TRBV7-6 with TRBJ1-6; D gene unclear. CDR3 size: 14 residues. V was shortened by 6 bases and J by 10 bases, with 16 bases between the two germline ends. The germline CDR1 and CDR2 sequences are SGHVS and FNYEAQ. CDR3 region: CASSPTTINSPLHF. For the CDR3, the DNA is TGTGCCAGCAGTCCGACAACGATTAACTCACCCCTCCACTTT.

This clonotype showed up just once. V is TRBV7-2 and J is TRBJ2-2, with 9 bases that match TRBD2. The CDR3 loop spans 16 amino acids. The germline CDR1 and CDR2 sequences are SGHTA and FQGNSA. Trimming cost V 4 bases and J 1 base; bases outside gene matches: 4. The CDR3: CASSSLAGENTGELFF. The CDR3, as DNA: TGTGCCAGCAGCTCGTTAGCGGGAGAGAACACCGGGGAGCTGTTTTTT.

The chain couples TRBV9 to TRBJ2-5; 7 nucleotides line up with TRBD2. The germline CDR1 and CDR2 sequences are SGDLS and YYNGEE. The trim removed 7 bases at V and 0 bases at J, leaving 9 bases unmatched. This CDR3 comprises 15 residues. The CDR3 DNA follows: TGTGCCAGCGGGGGGGGAGACAGTCACCAAGAGACCCAGTACTTC. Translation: CASGGGDSHQETQYF.

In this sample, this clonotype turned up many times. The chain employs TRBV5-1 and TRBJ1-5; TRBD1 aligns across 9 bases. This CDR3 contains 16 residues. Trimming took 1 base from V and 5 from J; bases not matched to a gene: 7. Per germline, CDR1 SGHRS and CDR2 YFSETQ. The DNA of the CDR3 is TGCGCCAGCAGCTTGTTACCGGGACAGGGAGATCAGCCCCAGCATTTT. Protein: CASSLLPGQGDQPQHF.

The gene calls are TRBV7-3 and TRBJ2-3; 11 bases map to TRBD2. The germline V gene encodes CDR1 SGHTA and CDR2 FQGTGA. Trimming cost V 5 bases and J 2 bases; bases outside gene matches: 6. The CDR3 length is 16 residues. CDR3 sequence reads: CASSRASGGHTDTQYF. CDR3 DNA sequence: TGTGCCAGCAGCCGGGCTAGCGGGGGGCACACAGATACGCAGTATTTT.

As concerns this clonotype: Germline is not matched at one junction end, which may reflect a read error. This CDR3 reads CARRESGGQGYEQYF. DNA for the CDR3: TGTGCCCGCAGGGAATCCGGGGGCCAGGGGTACGAGCAGTACTTC. This chain uses TRBV2 with TRBJ2-7; the D call may be TRBD1 or TRBD2 (6 bases each). CDR1 and CDR2 from the germline V gene are SNHLY and FYNNEI. The CDR3 is 15 residues long.